This T cell receptor beta chain was recovered during a study of T cell repertoires and HLA-DP antigens. The primer mix covered 54 TRBV segments and 13 TRBJ segments. For pre-culture CD4+ samples, the target was around 200,000 T cell genomes. Data came from immunoSEQ multiplex PCR; TCRdb stores just in-frame clones and leaves some out. The sample has some 89,000 clones; roughly 86% are singletons. Points on this clone: The target antigen is unknown.

The receptor was derived from a man between 50 and 59 years old in good health and CMV-seronegative. The source material was CD4+ T cells from PBMCs.

CDR3 DNA: TGTGCCAGCAGCTTGCTAGCTGGCGCCGGGGAGCTGTTTTTT. Translated: CASSLLAGAGELFF. This chain connects TRBV5-5 to TRBJ2-2; D possibly corresponds to TRBD2 (5 bases). The ends were cut back, 1 base at V and 6 bases at J, with 10 bases in the middle. Germline CDR1 SGHKS, CDR2 YYEKEE (reference sequence). The CDR3 consists of 14 residues.